This T cell receptor beta chain was identified in a study of cytomegalovirus exposure and HLA in healthy donors. CDR3 length: 13 amino acids. The V end was cut by 1 base, the J end by 8 bases, with 9 bases between. Germline V gene data show CDR1 as SNHLY and CDR2 as FYNNEI. With 60 Vbeta and 13 Jbeta primers, the PCR was carried out. Assay: immunoSEQ multiplex PCR; the TCRdb copy retains only in-frame clones and omits some. The sample holds 180,000 or so clones, 76% seen once. The specimen was PBMCs. The rearrangement links TRBV2 to TRBJ1-5; D is uncertain. The TCR comes from a woman aged 30 to 39 in good health and CMV-seropositive. The DNA for the CDR3 is TGTGCCAGCAGTGAAGGGCAGACAAAGCCCCAGCATTTT. Its translation is CASSEGQTKPQHF.